This T cell receptor (beta chain) was identified in a study of T cell repertoires in cytomegalovirus infection. Study in general: TCR beta signatures that were public indicated CMV infection and matching HLA type.

A single record per CDR3 protein comes from TCRdb applying MiXCR to the reads. This table has 300,000 to 400,000 distinct CDR3 sequences, about 25% appearing once. Deletions cut 6 bases from V and 2 bases from J, with 11 bases between. The CDR3 length is 13 residues. This clonotype was counted only a few times. Its antigen is undetermined. Study-level results: CMV-specific TCR beta clonotypes restricted by HLA-C dominated the ex vivo response.

V usage is TRBV12-3 or TRBV12-4 and J usage is TRBJ2-7; maybe TRBD2 (5 bases). Material: cultured PBMCs, obtained from culture after CMV antigen stimulation. This TCR was recovered from a human donor in good health (CMV status not recorded). Some clones in this sample may be carry-over from other donors' samples. DNA of the CDR3: TGTGCCAGCAGATATACCGGGACCTACGAGCAGTACTTC. This translates into CASRYTGTYEQYF.